This T cell receptor beta chain was documented in a study of cytomegalovirus exposure and HLA in healthy donors. PCR amplification relied on 60 Vbeta primers (plus 13 Jbeta primers). TCRdb's copy holds only in-frame clones and misses some; the assay was immunoSEQ multiplex PCR. The sample contains around 150,000 clones, over 75% of which appear only once. Study observations and caveats: Productive status was seen about 87% or about 30% of the time for most TCR beta V segments in an earlier analysis. Researchers reported in a later analysis that a missense DCLRE1C variant was tied to TCR beta V- and J-gene trimming. Some public TCRs appeared in many individuals, while most sequences were rare. In a later analysis, HLA-associated beta chains showed higher expansion and lower generation probabilities than comparable chains.

For this clone: Antigen specificity is unknown.

The CDR3 covers 16 residues. V was pared by 0 bases and J by 4 bases, with 15 bases between. Germline V CDR1 and CDR2: MGHRA, YSYEKL. The sequence was obtained from a man aged 25-45 years in good health. The rearrangement links TRBV4-1 to TRBJ2-5; maybe TRBD2 (5 bases). Sequenced material: PBMCs. CDR3 amino acids: CASSQDRGIRGETQYF. CDR3 nucleotides: TGCGCCAGCAGCCAAGATCGAGGGATCCGCGGAGAGACCCAGTACTTC.